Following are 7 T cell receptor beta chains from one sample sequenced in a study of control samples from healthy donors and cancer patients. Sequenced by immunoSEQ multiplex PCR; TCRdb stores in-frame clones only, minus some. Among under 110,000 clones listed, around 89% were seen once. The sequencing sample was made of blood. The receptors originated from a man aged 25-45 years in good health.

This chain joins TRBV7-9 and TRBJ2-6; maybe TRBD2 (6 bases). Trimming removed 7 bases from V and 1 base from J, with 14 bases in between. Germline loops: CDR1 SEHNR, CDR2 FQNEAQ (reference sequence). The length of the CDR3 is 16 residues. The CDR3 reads CASTLAAESGANVLTF. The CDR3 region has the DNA TGTGCCAGCACATTAGCGGCCGAATCTGGGGCCAACGTCCTGACTTTC.

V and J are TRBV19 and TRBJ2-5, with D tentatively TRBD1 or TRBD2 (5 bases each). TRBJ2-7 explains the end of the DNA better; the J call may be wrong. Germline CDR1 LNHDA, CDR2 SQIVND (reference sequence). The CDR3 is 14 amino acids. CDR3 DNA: TGTGCCACCCAGACCCGGGACGGCTCCTACGAGCAGTACTTC. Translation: CATQTRDGSYEQYF.

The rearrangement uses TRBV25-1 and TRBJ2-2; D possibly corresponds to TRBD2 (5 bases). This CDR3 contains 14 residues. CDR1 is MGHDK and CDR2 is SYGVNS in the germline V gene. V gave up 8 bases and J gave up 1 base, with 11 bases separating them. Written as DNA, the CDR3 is TGTGCCAGCCGTAATGAGGGGAACACCGGGGAGCTGTTTTTT. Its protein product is CASRNEGNTGELFF.

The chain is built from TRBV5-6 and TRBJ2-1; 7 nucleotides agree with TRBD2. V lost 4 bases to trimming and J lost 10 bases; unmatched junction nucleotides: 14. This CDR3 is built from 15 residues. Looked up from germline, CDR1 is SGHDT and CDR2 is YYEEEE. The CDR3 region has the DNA TGTGCCAGCAGCCCACCGGGACTACTCTCCACCGAGCAGTTCTTC. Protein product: CASSPPGLLSTEQFF.

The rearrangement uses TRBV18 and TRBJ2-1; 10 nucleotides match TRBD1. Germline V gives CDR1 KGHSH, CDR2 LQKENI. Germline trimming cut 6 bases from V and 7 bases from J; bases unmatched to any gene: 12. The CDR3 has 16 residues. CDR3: CASSPKVRQGANEQFF. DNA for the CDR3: TGTGCCAGCTCCCCAAAAGTCAGACAGGGGGCTAATGAGCAGTTCTTC.

The CDR3 bases are TGTGCCAGCAGCCCCCAGGCGGGCGGGCTCTATGGCTACACCTTC. This encodes CASSPQAGGLYGYTF. The rearrangement links TRBV28 to TRBJ1-2, with D hard to call. V lost 6 bases and J lost 4, with 18 bases in between. CDR1 is MDHEN and CDR2 is SYDVKM in the germline V gene. This CDR3 contains 15 residues.

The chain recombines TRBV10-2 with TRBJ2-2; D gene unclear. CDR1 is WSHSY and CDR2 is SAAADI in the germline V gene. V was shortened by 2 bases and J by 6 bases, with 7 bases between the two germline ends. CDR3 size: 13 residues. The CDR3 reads CASSELLAGELFF. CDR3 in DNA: TGCGCCAGCAGTGAGCTGTTGGCCGGGGAGCTGTTTTTT.